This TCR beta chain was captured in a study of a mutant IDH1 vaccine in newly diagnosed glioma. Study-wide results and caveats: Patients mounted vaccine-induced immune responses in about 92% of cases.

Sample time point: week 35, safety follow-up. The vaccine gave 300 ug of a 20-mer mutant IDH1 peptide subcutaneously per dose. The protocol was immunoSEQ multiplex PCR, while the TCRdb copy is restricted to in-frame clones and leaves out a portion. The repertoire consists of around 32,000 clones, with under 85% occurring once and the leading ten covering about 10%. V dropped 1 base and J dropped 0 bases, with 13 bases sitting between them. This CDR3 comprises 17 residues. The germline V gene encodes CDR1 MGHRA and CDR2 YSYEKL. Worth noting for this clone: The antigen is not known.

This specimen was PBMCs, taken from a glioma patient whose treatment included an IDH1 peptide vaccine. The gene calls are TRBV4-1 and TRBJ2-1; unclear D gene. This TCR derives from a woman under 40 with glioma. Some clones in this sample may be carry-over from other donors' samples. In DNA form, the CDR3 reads TGCGCCAGCAGCCAAGGGAAAGCGCGGAGCTCCTACAATGAGCAGTTCTTC. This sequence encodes CASSQGKARSSYNEQFF.